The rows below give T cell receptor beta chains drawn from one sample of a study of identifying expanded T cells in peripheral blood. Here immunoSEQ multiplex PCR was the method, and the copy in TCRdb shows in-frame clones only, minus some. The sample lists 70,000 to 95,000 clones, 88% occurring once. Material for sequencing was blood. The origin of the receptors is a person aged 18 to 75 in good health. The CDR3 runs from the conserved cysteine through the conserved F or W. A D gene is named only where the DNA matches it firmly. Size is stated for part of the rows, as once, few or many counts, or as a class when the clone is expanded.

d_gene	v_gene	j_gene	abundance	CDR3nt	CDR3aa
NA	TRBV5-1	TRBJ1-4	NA	TGCGCCAGCAGCTTGCGCAGCCCGACTAATGAAAAACTGTTTTTT	CASSLRSPTNEKLFF
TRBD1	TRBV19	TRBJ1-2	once	TGTGCCAGTAGTACCGGGACAGCCAACTATGGCTACACCTTC	CASSTGTANYGYTF
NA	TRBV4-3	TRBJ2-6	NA	TGCGCCAGCAGCCAAGAGGTGTCTGGGGCCAACGTCCTGACTTTC	CASSQEVSGANVLTF
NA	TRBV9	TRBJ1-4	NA	TGTGCCAGCAGCGCCTCGGGGCAGGCCCTAGCATCACGACTGTTTTTT	CASSASGQALASRLFF
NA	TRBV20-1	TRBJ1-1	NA	TGTCGGGGTACCATGAACACTGAAGCTTTCTTT	CRGTMNTEAFF
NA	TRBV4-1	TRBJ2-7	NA	TGCGCCAGCAGCCAAGTAGGCCTGACCGATACCTACGAGCAGTACTTC	CASSQVGLTDTYEQYF
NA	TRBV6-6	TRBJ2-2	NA	TGTGCCAGCAGTTCACCCGGGACCTACGAACCCGGGGAGCTGTTTTTT	CASSSPGTYEPGELFF
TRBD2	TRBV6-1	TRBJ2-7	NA	TGTGCCACCGGGACTAGCGGGGATAGCTCCTACGAGCAGTACTTC	CATGTSGDSSYEQYF
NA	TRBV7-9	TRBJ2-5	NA	TGTGCCAGCGGGTGGGTGGGGTATTCAGAAGAGACCCAGTACTTC	CASGWVGYSEETQYF
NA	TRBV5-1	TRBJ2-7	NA	TGCGCCAGCAGCTTGCGCAGCGGGCCCTCCTACGAGCAGTACTTC	CASSLRSGPSYEQYF
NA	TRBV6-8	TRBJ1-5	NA	TGTGCCAGCAGTCACCCCCCAGGGGCTAGCAATCAGCCCCAGCATTTT	CASSHPPGASNQPQHF
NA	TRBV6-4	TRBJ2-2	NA	TGTGCCAGCAGTGAGGGGGACACCGGGGAGCTGTTTTTT	CASSEGDTGELFF
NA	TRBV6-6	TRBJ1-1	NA	TGTGCCAGCAGTTACTCTCGGAACACTGAAGCTTTCTTT	CASSYSRNTEAFF
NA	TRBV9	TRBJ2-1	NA	TGTGCCAGCAGCGTACTGAGCGGTATGAACAATGAGCAGTTCTTC	CASSVLSGMNNEQFF
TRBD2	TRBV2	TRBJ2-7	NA	TGTGCCAGCAGTGAAGAGCGGGGGACCTACGAGCAGTACTTC	CASSEERGTYEQYF
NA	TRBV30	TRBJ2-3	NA	TGTGCCGCCCCGGCCTTGGGGGCTACAGATACGCAGTATTTT	CAAPALGATDTQYF
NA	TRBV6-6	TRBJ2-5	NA	TGTGCCAGCAGTCGACTGGGAGAGACCCAGTACTTC	CASSRLGETQYF
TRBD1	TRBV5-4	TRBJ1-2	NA	TGTGCCAGCAGCTTGGTCGGGACAGGGGGCAACTATGGCTACACCTTC	CASSLVGTGGNYGYTF
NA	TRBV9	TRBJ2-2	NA	TGTGCCAGCAGCGCGCGGGCCGGGACTCCTAACACCGGGGAGCTGTTTTTT	CASSARAGTPNTGELFF
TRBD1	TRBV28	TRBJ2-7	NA	TGTGCCAGCAGTCCTCGACAGGGGGGCTACACCTACGAGCAGTACTTC	CASSPRQGGYTYEQYF
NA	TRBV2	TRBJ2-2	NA	TGTGCCAGCAGTGAATTGGGGCCAAACACCGGGGAGCTGTTTTTT	CASSELGPNTGELFF
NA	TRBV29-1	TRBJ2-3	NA	TGCAGCGTCCAAGAGGATGGAGATACGCAGTATTTT	CSVQEDGDTQYF
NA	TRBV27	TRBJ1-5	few	TGTGCCAGCAGTCTCGGTCGGGATCAGCCCCAGCATTTT	CASSLGRDQPQHF
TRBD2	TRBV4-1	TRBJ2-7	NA	TGCGCCAGCAGCCAAGTGGGGGCGGGAGGGCCTCACGAGCAGTACTTC	CASSQVGAGGPHEQYF
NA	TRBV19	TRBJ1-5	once	TGTGCCAGTAGTACTGGGGATCAGCCCCAGCATTTT	CASSTGDQPQHF
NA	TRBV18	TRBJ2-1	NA	TGTGCCAGCTCACCGGAAACTAGATTCGGCGAGCAGTTCTTC	CASSPETRFGEQFF
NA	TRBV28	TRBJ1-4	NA	TGTGCCAGCAGTTCCGGTGGGACACCTGGGGGGGAAAAACTGTTTTTT	CASSSGGTPGGEKLFF